This passage covers 6 T cell receptor beta chains from one sample sequenced in a study of beta chain features in type 1 diabetes. The isolated RNA, all of it, was reverse transcribed, so expressed TCRB transcripts were what got sequenced. Produced via immunoSEQ multiplex PCR; TCRdb's table is partial and in-frame only. The sample has 810,000 or so clones; roughly a sixth are singletons. The sample was naive CD4+ T cells from blood. These receptor sequences come from a young woman in good health.

This clone occurred a few times. The chain has TRBV7-2 and TRBJ2-1; unclear D gene. V was pared by 1 base and J by 15 bases, with 13 bases between. The germline CDR1 and CDR2 sequences are SGHTA and FQGNSA. The CDR3 contains 12 residues. CDR3 DNA sequence: TGTGCCAGCAGCTTAGTTCCAGTCCTACTGTTCTTC. Protein: CASSLVPVLLFF.

The chain uses TRBV28 and TRBJ1-5; D perhaps matches TRBD1 (6 bases). The germline gives CDR1 MDHEN, CDR2 SYDVKM. The CDR3 is 13 residues long. Trimming left V 3 bases short and J 11 bases short, with 14 bases between. CDR3 in DNA: TGTGCCAGCAGTTTTGAGGGGGGTGGGACCCAGCATTTT. This encodes CASSFEGGGTQHF.

This clone has a count of ten or more. At the DNA level, this CDR3 is encoded by other sequences in the same sample as well. The chain uses TRBV29-1 and TRBJ1-1; D gene uncertain. Germline V lookup: CDR1 SQVTM, CDR2 ANQGSEA. V was pared by 4 bases and J by 0 bases, with 6 bases between. The CDR3 is made up of 12 amino acids. In nucleotides, the CDR3 is TGCAGCGTTGCTGGGCTGAACACTGAAGCTTTCTTT. Amino acids: CSVAGLNTEAFF.

In this sample, this clone turned up a few times. V and J are TRBV5-1 and TRBJ2-5; no clear D gene. The CDR3 is 14 residues long. V was clipped by 0 bases and J by 5 bases, with 11 bases between them. The V gene's germline CDR1 is SGHRS and CDR2 YFSETQ. The CDR3 DNA sequence: TGCGCCAGCAGCTTGGCGGCTAGGCGGGAGACCCAGTACTTC. Protein product: CASSLAARRETQYF.

The chain employs TRBV4-2 and TRBJ2-5; D ambiguous. Germline CDR1 reads LGHNA; CDR2 reads YNFKEQ. V was trimmed by 0 bases and J by 5 bases, leaving 4 bases between them. The CDR3 has 12 residues. CDR3 in DNA: TGTGCCAGCAGCCAAGAGGGCGAGACCCAGTACTTC. This translates into CASSQEGETQYF.

This chain connects TRBV29-1 to TRBJ2-5, with 7 bases fitting TRBD2. Trimming removed 8 bases from V and 5 bases from J; junction bases left unmatched: 20. The CDR3 spans 16 residues. Germline values: CDR1 SQVTM, CDR2 ANQGSEA. The CDR3, as DNA: TGCAGCTTTATACACTGGCGGGACTTAGCGGGTGAGACCCAGTACTTC. This gives the protein CSFIHWRDLAGETQYF.